What follows describes a single T cell receptor (beta chain). Authors' data handling: Researchers report that nucleated cell counts were estimated from reference gene primer amplification. Here immunoSEQ multiplex PCR was the method, and the copy in TCRdb shows in-frame clones only, minus some. Clone size and V and J calls were adopted from that table, with D and trimming inferred from the DNA. The sample comprises about 280,000 clones, approximately 86% of which are singletons, and around 2.1% rests with the top ten. The data originate from a study of blood T cell repertoires in COVID-19. The specimen sequenced was peripheral blood. The TCR originated in a woman in her twenties or thirties who had recovered from COVID-19.

The CDR3 here is CASSLPRERGETQYF. CDR3 nucleotides: TGTGCCAGCAGCTTACCGCGGGAGAGGGGCGAGACCCAGTACTTC. The genes are TRBV13 and TRBJ2-5; 7 bases line up with TRBD2. CDR1 is PRHDT and CDR2 is FYEKMQ in the germline V gene (reference sequence). With V trimmed by 2 bases and J by 5 bases, 8 bases remained unmatched. The CDR3 totals 15 residues.